This TCR beta chain was sequenced for a study of PD-L1 blockade in urothelial cancer. Study overall: Of roughly 31 patients, about 24 were males with bladder-origin urothelial cancer. Blood analyses occurred 3 weeks (second dose) and 6 weeks post treatment start.

Each PCR received spiked synthetic TCR analog templates. The data were produced by immunoSEQ multiplex PCR, yet TCRdb's version contains in-frame clones alone and is incomplete. The sample has some 52,000 clones, under 90% seen once. Germline-derived CDR1 and CDR2 are SGDLS and YYNGEE. The V and J ends lost 3 bases and 8 bases, in that order; junction bases with no gene match: 11. This CDR3 has 15 residues. Specimen: PBMCs, collected around atezolizumab (anti-PD-L1) treatment. This receptor was taken from a man aged 40-49 years with urothelial cancer. The chain uses TRBV9 and TRBJ2-1; 7 bases fit TRBD1. The CDR3 protein is CASSARQGFPDEQFF. The CDR3 bases are TGTGCCAGCAGCGCCCGACAGGGATTCCCTGATGAGCAGTTCTTC.